The 30 T cell receptor beta chains given below trace back to one sample, sequenced in a study of T-cell reconstitution after alpha-beta-depleted transplantation in children. For TCRbeta, the library was prepared with unique molecular identifiers. Via MiXCR, TCRdb re-called the PCR reads, giving one row per CDR3 protein. The profile shows some 600,000 distinct CDR3 sequences, around a sixth of them singletons. Here the sequenced sample was PBMCs from the stem cell graft donor, taken from the stem cell graft. These receptors originate from a human donor who donated a stem cell graft to a child with acute myeloid leukemia.

On this clonotype itself: Since a much larger clone is just one base distant, this may be a read error. The V and J genes are TRBV20-1 and TRBJ2-1; 8 nucleotides match TRBD2. Germline V gene data show CDR1 as DFQATT and CDR2 as SNEGSKA (reference sequence). The CDR3 has 15 residues. CDR3 DNA: TGCAGTGCTAGAGATCCAGCGGGGGATCACAATGAGGAGTTCTTC. It is translated as CSARDPAGDHNEEFF.

This clonotype was observed at least ten times. This CDR3 reads CSARGDRVWDEQFF. The CDR3 region has the DNA TGCAGTGCTAGGGGGGACAGGGTTTGGGATGAGCAGTTCTTC. The rearrangement uses TRBV20-1 and TRBJ2-1; 9 bases line up with TRBD1. After removal of 3 bases from V and 8 bases from J, the junction contained 8 bases not matched to a gene. Per germline, CDR1 DFQATT and CDR2 SNEGSKA (reference sequence). CDR3 size: 14 residues.

Regarding this clonotype: A much larger clone lies one base from this, so it may be a read error. The DNA for the CDR3 is TGCAGCGTTGAAGCGGCGGACTCCGGGGAGCTGTTTTTT. It translates to CSVEAADSGELFF. The V call is TRBV29-1, the J call TRBJ2-2, with D tentatively TRBD2 (5 bases). This CDR3 spans 13 amino acids. V was shortened by 1 base and J by 6 bases, with 9 bases between the two germline ends. Germline CDR1 SQVTM, CDR2 ANQGSEA.

The gene calls are TRBV29-1 and TRBJ2-7, with 7 bases identical to TRBD1. CDR1 is SQVTM and CDR2 is ANQGSEA in the germline V gene. This CDR3 is built from 13 residues. V was clipped by 6 bases and J by 6 bases; unmatched bases: 11. CDR3 coding DNA: TGCAGCGTGGATAGACAGGGCCGCGGCGAGCAGTACTTC. Amino acids: CSVDRQGRGEQYF.

The chain uses TRBV20-1 and TRBJ2-2, with no clear D. The germline gives CDR1 DFQATT, CDR2 SNEGSKA (reference sequence). The V and J ends lost 3 bases and 4 bases respectively, with 12 bases between them. The CDR3 extends over 14 amino acids. CDR3 amino acids: CSASRRSTTGELFF. In nucleotides, the CDR3 is TGCAGTGCTAGCCGACGGTCAACCACCGGGGAGCTGTTTTTT.

This clonotype was counted at least ten times. V is TRBV7-2 and J is TRBJ2-3; a possible D gene is TRBD1 (5 bases). The length of the CDR3 is 14 residues. Germline assignment: CDR1 SGHTA and CDR2 FQGNSA. V lost 1 base and J 5 bases, leaving 10 bases between the germline ends. As DNA, the CDR3 is TGTGCCAGCAGCTTAGGGGCAGGGCTAGATACGCAGTATTTT. This sequence encodes CASSLGAGLDTQYF.

There are many counts of this clonotype. V gene TRBV7-2 combines with J gene TRBJ1-2, with TRBD1 as a possible D gene (5 bases). The CDR3 runs to 15 residues. Trimming removed 3 bases at V and 2 bases at J, with 13 bases between. The germline V gene has CDR1 SGHTA and CDR2 FQGNSA. The CDR3 spells CASSLIAGTNYGYTF. The DNA for the CDR3 is TGTGCCAGCAGCTTGATAGCCGGGACCAACTATGGCTACACCTTC. The variable domain in full, with the rest retrieved from reference TRBV7-2 and TRBJ1-2, is GAGVSQSPSNKVTEKGKDVELRCDPISGHTALYWYRQSLGQGLEFLIYFQGNSAPDKSGLPSDRFSAERTGGSVSTLTIQRTQQEDSAVYLCASSLIAGTNYGYTFGSGTRLTVV.

This clonotype was observed at least ten times. The V and J genes are TRBV5-1 and TRBJ2-7; D uncertain. In germline, CDR1 is SGHRS, CDR2 YFSETQ. The CDR3 is 14 amino acids. V lost 3 bases to trimming and J lost 2 bases, with 12 bases between them. Here the CDR3 DNA reads TGCGCCAGCAGCTCTGGGCCGGGTCCCTACGAGCAGTACGTC. Translation: CASSSGPGPYEQYV.

This clonotype was observed a few times. V gene TRBV28 combines with J gene TRBJ2-7; the D gene is possibly TRBD2 (5 bases). With 2 bases removed from V and 3 bases from J, the gap between germline ends came to 17 bases. CDR1 is MDHEN and CDR2 is SYDVKM in the germline V gene. The CDR3 loop spans 16 amino acids. The CDR3 reads CASSLGRRAEVYEQYV. Here the CDR3 DNA reads TGTGCCAGCAGTTTAGGCCGTCGGGCGGAGGTCTACGAGCAGTACGTC.

This clonotype was seen at least ten times. The rearrangement uses TRBV20-1 and TRBJ2-4; D remains ambiguous. This CDR3 has 16 residues. Germline CDR1 reads DFQATT; CDR2 reads SNEGSKA (reference sequence). Trimming took 1 base from V and 0 from J, leaving 13 bases between them. This chain's CDR3 is CSARVPARLAKNIQYF. The CDR3 DNA is TGCAGTGCTAGAGTCCCCGCACGGCTAGCCAAAAACATTCAGTACTTC.

This clonotype showed up many times. The CDR3 region has the DNA TGCGCCAGCAGCCAAGAATTTTCGGGGGCCTACGAGCAGTACTTC. As protein: CASSQEFSGAYEQYF. The V gene is TRBV4-3, the J gene TRBJ2-7, with a possible D match to TRBD2 (6 bases). This CDR3 region has 15 residues. Germline CDR1 LGHNA, CDR2 YSLEER. V lost 0 bases to trimming and J lost 2 bases, with 11 bases between them.

This clonotype was found many times. The chain uses TRBV10-3 and TRBJ2-3; unclear D gene. From germline, CDR1 is ENHRY and CDR2 SYGVKD. V dropped 3 bases and J dropped 5 bases, with 3 bases sitting between them. The CDR3 extends over 11 amino acids. CDR3 coding DNA: TGTGCCATCAGTGAAGGAGATACGCAGTATTTT. It specifies CAISEGDTQYF.

In this sample, this clonotype turned up a few times. The chain employs TRBV12-3 or TRBV12-4 and TRBJ2-2, with 9 bases identical to TRBD1. Germline trimming cut 6 bases from V and 0 bases from J; bases unmatched to any gene: 5. The CDR3 is 16 amino acids. CDR3 region: CASRPGQGTNTGELFF. CDR3 coding DNA: TGTGCCAGCAGACCGGGACAGGGAACGAACACCGGGGAGCTGTTTTTT.

This clonotype was found many times. V gene TRBV29-1 combines with J gene TRBJ1-2; D perhaps matches TRBD1 (6 bases). The CDR3 is made up of 11 amino acids. CDR1 and CDR2 (germline): SQVTM, ANQGSEA. V was cut by 7 bases and J by 5 bases, with 11 bases left in between. The chain's CDR3 is CSALRGYGYTF. In DNA form, the CDR3 reads TGCAGCGCCCTGAGGGGGTATGGCTACACCTTC.

The V and J genes are TRBV7-2 and TRBJ2-4; 7 bases agree with TRBD1. Losses at the gene ends were 0 bases for V and 0 bases for J; bases not matched to a gene: 5. CDR3 length: 17 amino acids. Germline CDR1 is SGHTA and CDR2 is FQGNSA. CDR3 in amino acids: CASSLAGTVLAKNIQYF. The CDR3 nucleotides read TGTGCCAGCAGCTTAGCCGGGACAGTGCTAGCCAAAAACATTCAGTACTTC.

This clonotype was seen only a few times. This chain connects TRBV10-3 to TRBJ2-2, with D hard to call. Germline V gives CDR1 ENHRY, CDR2 SYGVKD. V was pared by 0 bases and J by 3 bases, with 2 bases between. This CDR3 spans 13 amino acids. The CDR3 region is CAISESYTGELFF. The DNA of the CDR3 is TGTGCCATCAGTGAGTCGTACACCGGGGAGCTGTTTTTT.

This clonotype was picked up a small number of times. The chain joins TRBV12-5 to TRBJ2-7; D not resolved. Germline loops: CDR1 LGHNT, CDR2 FRNRAP. V lost 3 bases and J 1 base, leaving 7 bases between the germline ends. The length of the CDR3 is 13 residues. DNA for the CDR3: TGTGCTAGTGGTTTTCACACTTCCTACGAGCAGTACTTC. It encodes CASGFHTSYEQYF.

This clonotype was counted only a few times. J is TRBJ1-4 and V is TRBV9, with TRBD1 matching 10 bases. In germline, CDR1 is SGDLS, CDR2 YYNGEE. This CDR3 comprises 18 residues. V was clipped by 3 bases and J by 8 bases; unmatched bases: 16. This CDR3 reads CASSGWTGGTAGKEKLFF. CDR3 in DNA: TGTGCCAGCAGCGGATGGACAGGGGGGACGGCGGGAAAGGAAAAACTGTTTTTT.

This clonotype has ten or more counts. CDR3 amino acids: CSARRQDRVDGYTF. The CDR3, as DNA: TGCAGTGCTAGAAGGCAGGACAGGGTGGATGGCTACACCTTC. The rearrangement joins TRBV20-1 to TRBJ1-2, with 8 bases identical to TRBD1. Losses at the gene ends were 2 bases for V and 6 bases for J; bases not matched to a gene: 8. Germline assignment: CDR1 DFQATT and CDR2 SNEGSKA (reference sequence). The CDR3 has 14 amino acids.

V is TRBV28 and J is TRBJ1-3; D possibly corresponds to TRBD1 (6 bases). The germline gives CDR1 MDHEN, CDR2 SYDVKM. V dropped 5 bases and J dropped 2 bases, with 13 bases sitting between them. The CDR3 spans 15 residues. The CDR3 DNA is TGTGCCAGCAGTCACGTTGGGACAACTGGAAACACCATATATTTT. Translating gives CASSHVGTTGNTIYF.

This chain uses TRBV6-5 with TRBJ2-3; D possibly corresponds to TRBD1 (5 bases). Germline values: CDR1 MNHEY, CDR2 SVGAGI. The CDR3 covers 16 residues. Trimming took 7 bases from V and 4 from J, leaving 21 bases between them. Here the CDR3 reads CASKATARLAADTQYF. In DNA, the CDR3 is TGTGCCAGCAAGGCGACAGCCCGCCTTGCGGCAGATACGCAGTATTTT.

V usage is TRBV7-2 and J usage is TRBJ2-7; the D gene is possibly TRBD2 (6 bases). This CDR3 has 15 amino acids. Between the trimmed V and J ends, which lost 5 bases and 3 bases, there was a span of 17 bases. Germline loops: CDR1 SGHTA, CDR2 FQGNSA. The CDR3 is CASSPPGTRRYEQYF. The DNA of the CDR3 is TGTGCCAGCAGCCCCCCCGGGACTCGGCGCTACGAGCAGTACTTC.

The chain employs TRBV12-3 or TRBV12-4 and TRBJ2-3, with 8 bases aligning to TRBD2. Germline trimming cut 3 bases from V and 0 bases from J; bases unmatched to any gene: 5. CDR3 size: 16 residues. The CDR3 protein is CASSFSGGQSTDTQYF. The CDR3 DNA follows: TGTGCCAGCAGTTTCAGCGGGGGCCAAAGCACAGATACGCAGTATTTT.

This clonotype was found a few times. The J gene is TRBJ2-4, the V gene TRBV7-9, with D possibly being TRBD1 (7 bases). Trimming took 2 bases from V and 8 from J, leaving 16 bases between them. The CDR3 covers 15 residues. Per the germline V gene, CDR1 is SEHNR and CDR2 is FQNEAQ (reference sequence). The CDR3 coding sequence is TGTGCCAGCAGCTTAAGACAGGGAGGAGGGGACATTCAGTACTTC. Its protein product is CASSLRQGGGDIQYF.

This clonotype was counted between two and nine times. V usage is TRBV20-1 and J usage is TRBJ2-3; D possibly corresponds to TRBD1 (6 bases). The germline CDR1 and CDR2 sequences are DFQATT and SNEGSKA (reference sequence). The CDR3 covers 15 residues. The germline V and J ends were trimmed by 0 bases and 3 bases, with 13 bases remaining between them. This chain's CDR3 is CSARDFTGLTDTQYF. CDR3 nucleotides: TGCAGTGCTAGAGATTTTACAGGGTTGACAGATACGCAGTATTTT.

At least ten counts were recorded for this clonotype. V usage is TRBV20-1 and J usage is TRBJ1-1; D possibly corresponds to TRBD1 (5 bases). Trimming shortened V by 3 bases and J by 1 base, and 9 bases separated the two germline ends. This CDR3 is 13 amino acids long. Germline V CDR1 and CDR2: DFQATT, SNEGSKA (reference sequence). The CDR3 loop reads CSASRQGNTEAFF. The CDR3 DNA is TGCAGTGCTAGTCGTCAGGGGAACACTGAAGCTTTCTTT.

This clonotype was recorded at least ten times. The rearrangement links TRBV6-5 to TRBJ1-2; D is unclear. The V gene lost 0 bases and the J gene lost 3 bases, with 11 bases spanning the gap. In germline, CDR1 is MNHEY, CDR2 SVGAGI. The CDR3 has 15 residues. The DNA for the CDR3 is TGTGCCAGCAGTTACTCTTGGGTGCAGGACTATGGCTACACCTTC. Translating it yields CASSYSWVQDYGYTF.

This clonotype was seen at least ten times. The chain joins TRBV20-1 to TRBJ1-2, with D perhaps matching TRBD1 (6 bases). Germline lookup yields CDR1 DFQATT and CDR2 SNEGSKA (reference sequence). The CDR3 length is 14 residues. Trimming shortened V by 6 bases and J by 10 bases, and 24 bases separated the two germline ends. In DNA, the CDR3 is TGCAGTGCCCCTTCTCCCGACAGGTCAGCCCTCTACACCTTC. It specifies CSAPSPDRSALYTF.

This clonotype was counted a few times. The genes are TRBV10-2 and TRBJ1-1; the D is unclear. This CDR3 spans 12 amino acids. V lost 6 bases and J 5 bases, leaving 10 bases between the germline ends. Germline V CDR1 and CDR2: WSHSY, SAAADI. CDR3: CASRAARTEAFF. The CDR3 region has the DNA TGCGCCAGCAGGGCGGCGAGAACTGAAGCTTTCTTT.

This clonotype showed up many times. The chain couples TRBV13 to TRBJ2-1, with TRBD1 as a possible D gene (6 bases). The germline V and J ends were trimmed by 2 bases and 8 bases, with 16 bases remaining between them. This CDR3 is built from 15 residues. Per the germline V gene, CDR1 is PRHDT and CDR2 is FYEKMQ (reference sequence). Here the CDR3 DNA reads TGTGCCAGCAGCTTACAGGGGCAGGGCTTCCATGAGCAGTTCTTC. It specifies CASSLQGQGFHEQFF.